This T cell receptor beta chain was sequenced during a study of T cell changes during pregnancy in multiple sclerosis. Produced via immunoSEQ multiplex PCR; TCRdb's table is partial and in-frame only. The sample holds 72,000 or so clones, around 93% seen once. Looked up from germline, CDR1 is MNHEY and CDR2 is SVGAGI. V was pared by 5 bases and J by 5 bases, with 15 bases between. This CDR3 has 15 amino acids. This rearrangement joins TRBV6-5 to TRBJ2-2; TRBD2 is a possible D gene (6 bases). The sample was peripheral blood, taken in the second trimester of pregnancy. This TCR came from a female donor with multiple sclerosis, enrolled in a pregnancy study. CDR3: CASSPLATLTGELFF. DNA of the CDR3: TGTGCCAGCAGTCCCCTAGCGACCTTAACCGGGGAGCTGTTTTTT.